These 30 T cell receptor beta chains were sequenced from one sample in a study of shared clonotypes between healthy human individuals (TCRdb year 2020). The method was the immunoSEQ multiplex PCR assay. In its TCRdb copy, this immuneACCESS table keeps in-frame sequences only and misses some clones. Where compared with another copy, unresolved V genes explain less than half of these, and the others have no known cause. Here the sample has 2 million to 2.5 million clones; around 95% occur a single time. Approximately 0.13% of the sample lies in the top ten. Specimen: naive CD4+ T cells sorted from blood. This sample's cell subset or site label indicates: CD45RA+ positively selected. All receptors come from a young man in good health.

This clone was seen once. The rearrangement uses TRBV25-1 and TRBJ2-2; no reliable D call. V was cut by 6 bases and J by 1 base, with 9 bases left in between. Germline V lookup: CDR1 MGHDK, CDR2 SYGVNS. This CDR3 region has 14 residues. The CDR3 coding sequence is TGTGCCAGCAGCCCCGGCGGGAACACCGGGGAGCTGTTTTTT. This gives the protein CASSPGGNTGELFF.

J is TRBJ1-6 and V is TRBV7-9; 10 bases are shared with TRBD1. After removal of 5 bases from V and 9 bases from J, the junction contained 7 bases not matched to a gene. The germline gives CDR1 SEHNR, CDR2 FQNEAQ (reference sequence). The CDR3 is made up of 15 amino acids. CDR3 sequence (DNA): TGTGCCAGCAGCGTCCCCGACAGGGGGCTTTCACCCCTCCACTTT. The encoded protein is CASSVPDRGLSPLHF. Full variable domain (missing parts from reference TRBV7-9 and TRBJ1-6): DTGVSQNPRHKITKRGQNVTFRCDPISEHNRLYWYRQTLGQGPEFLTYFQNEAQLEKSRLLSDRFSAERPKGSFSTLEIQRTEQGDSAMYLCASSVPDRGLSPLHFGNGTRLTVT.

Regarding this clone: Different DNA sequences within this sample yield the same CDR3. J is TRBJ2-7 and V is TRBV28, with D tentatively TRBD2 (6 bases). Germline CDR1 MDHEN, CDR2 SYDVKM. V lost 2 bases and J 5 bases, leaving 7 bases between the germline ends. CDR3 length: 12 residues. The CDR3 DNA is TGTGCCAGCAGTTTAACGGGGGACGAGCAGTACTTC. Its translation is CASSLTGDEQYF.

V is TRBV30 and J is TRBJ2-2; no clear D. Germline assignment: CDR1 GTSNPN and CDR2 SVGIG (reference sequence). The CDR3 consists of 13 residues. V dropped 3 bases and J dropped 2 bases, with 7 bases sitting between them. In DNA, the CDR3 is TGTGCCTGGAGACCTACTAACACCGGGGAGCTGTTTTTT. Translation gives CAWRPTNTGELFF.

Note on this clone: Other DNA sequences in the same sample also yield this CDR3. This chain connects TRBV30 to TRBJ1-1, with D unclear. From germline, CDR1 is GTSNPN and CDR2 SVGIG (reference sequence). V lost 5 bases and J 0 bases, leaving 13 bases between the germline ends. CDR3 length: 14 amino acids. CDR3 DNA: TGTGCCTGGTTGAAAGCGGGGATGAACACTGAAGCTTTCTTT. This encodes CAWLKAGMNTEAFF.

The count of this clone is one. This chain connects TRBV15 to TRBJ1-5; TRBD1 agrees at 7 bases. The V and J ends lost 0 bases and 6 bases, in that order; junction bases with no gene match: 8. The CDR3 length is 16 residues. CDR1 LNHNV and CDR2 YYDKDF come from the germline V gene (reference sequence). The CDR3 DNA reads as TGTGCCACCAGCAGAGATAGTGCAGGGGGTGGTCAGCCCCAGCATTTT. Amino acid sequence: CATSRDSAGGGQPQHF. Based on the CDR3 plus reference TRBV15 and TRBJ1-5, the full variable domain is DAMVIQNPRYQVTQFGKPVTLSCSQTLNHNVMYWYQQKSSQAPKLLFHYYDKDFNNEADTPDNFQSRRPNTSFCFLDIRSPGLGDTAMYLCATSRDSAGGGQPQHFGDGTRLSIL.

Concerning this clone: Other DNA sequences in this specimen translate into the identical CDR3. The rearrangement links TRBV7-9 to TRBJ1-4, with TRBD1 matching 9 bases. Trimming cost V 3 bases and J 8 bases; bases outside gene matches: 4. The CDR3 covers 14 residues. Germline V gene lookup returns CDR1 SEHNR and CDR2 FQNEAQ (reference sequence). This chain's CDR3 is CASSFGDRVEKLFF. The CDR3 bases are TGTGCCAGCAGCTTCGGGGACAGGGTCGAAAAACTGTTTTTT.

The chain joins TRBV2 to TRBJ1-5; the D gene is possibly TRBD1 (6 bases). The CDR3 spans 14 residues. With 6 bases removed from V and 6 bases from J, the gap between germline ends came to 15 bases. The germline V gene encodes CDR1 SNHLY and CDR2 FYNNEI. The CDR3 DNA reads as TGTGCCAGCAGGCTAGGCGGGGGCGGTCAGCCCCAGCATTTT. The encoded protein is CASRLGGGGQPQHF.

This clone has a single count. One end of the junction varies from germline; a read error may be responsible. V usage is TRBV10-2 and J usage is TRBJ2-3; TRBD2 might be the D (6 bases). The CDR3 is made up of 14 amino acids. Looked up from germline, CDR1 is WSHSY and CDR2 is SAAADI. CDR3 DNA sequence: TGCGCCAGCACTGAGGGGTTAGCGGCGAATACGCAGTATTTT. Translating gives CASTEGLAANTQYF.

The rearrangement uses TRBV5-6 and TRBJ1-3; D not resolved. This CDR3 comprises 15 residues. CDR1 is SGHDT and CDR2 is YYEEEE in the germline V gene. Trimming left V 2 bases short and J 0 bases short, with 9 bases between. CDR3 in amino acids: CASSFRSTSGNTIYF. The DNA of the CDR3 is TGTGCCAGCAGCTTTCGGTCAACCTCTGGAAACACCATATATTTT.

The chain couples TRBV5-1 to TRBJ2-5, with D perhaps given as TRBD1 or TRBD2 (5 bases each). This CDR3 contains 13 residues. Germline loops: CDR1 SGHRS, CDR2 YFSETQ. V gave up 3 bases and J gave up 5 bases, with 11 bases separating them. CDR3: CASSSGDRETQYF. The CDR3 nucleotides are TGCGCCAGCAGCTCCGGGGACCGGGAGACCCAGTACTTC.

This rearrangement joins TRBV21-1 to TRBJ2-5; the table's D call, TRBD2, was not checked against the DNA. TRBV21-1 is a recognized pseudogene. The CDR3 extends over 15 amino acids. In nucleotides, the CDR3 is TGTGCCAGCAGATTGCGGTGCGGGAGGAAAGAGACCCAGTACTTC. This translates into CASRLRCGRKETQYF.

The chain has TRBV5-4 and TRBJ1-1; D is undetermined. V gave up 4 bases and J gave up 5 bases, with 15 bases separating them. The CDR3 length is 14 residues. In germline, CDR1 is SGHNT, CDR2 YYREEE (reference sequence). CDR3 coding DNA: TGTGCCAGCAGCCCCGACGGAGGTGATACTGAAGCTTTCTTT. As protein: CASSPDGGDTEAFF.

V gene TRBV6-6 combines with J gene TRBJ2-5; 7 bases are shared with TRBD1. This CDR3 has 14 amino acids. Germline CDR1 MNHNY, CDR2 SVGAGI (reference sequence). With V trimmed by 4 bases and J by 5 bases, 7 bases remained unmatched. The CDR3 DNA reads TGTGCCAGCAGTTTTTCGGGACAGCGGGAGACCCAGTACTTC. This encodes CASSFSGQRETQYF.

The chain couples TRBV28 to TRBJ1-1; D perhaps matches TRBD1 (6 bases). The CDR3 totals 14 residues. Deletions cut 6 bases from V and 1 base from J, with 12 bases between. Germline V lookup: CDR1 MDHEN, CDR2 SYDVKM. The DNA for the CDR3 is TGTGCCAGCAGGGTGACAGGAACGAACACTGAAGCTTTCTTT. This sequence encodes CASRVTGTNTEAFF.

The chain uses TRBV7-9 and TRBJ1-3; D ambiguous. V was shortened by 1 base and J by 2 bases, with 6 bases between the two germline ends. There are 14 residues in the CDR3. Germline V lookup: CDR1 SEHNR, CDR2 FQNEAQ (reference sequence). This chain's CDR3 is CASSLDRAGNTIYF. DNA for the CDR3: TGTGCCAGCAGCTTAGACCGTGCTGGAAACACCATATATTTT.

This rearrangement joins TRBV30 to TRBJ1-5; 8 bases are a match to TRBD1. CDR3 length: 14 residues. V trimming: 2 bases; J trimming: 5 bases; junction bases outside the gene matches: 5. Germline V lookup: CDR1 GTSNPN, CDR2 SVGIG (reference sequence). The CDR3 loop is CAWSSRTGYQPQHF. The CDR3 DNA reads TGTGCCTGGAGTTCCAGGACAGGGTATCAGCCCCAGCATTTT.

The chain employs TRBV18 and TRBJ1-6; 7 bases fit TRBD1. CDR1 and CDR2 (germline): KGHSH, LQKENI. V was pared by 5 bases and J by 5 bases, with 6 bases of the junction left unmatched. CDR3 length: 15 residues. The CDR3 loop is CASSTGTANNSPLHF. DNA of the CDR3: TGTGCCAGCTCAACTGGGACAGCTAATAATTCACCCCTCCACTTT.

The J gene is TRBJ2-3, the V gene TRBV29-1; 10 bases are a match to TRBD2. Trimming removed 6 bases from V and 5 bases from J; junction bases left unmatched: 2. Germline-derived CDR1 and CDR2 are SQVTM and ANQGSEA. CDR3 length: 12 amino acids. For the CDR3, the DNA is TGCAGCGTAGCGGGGGGGTTAGATACGCAGTATTTT. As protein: CSVAGGLDTQYF.

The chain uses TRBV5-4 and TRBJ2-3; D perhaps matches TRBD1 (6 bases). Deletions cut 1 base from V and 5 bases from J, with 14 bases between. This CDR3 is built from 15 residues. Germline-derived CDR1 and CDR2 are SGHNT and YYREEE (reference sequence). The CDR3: CASSLTGTLRDTQYF. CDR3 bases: TGTGCCAGCAGCTTGACCGGGACATTACGAGATACGCAGTATTTT.

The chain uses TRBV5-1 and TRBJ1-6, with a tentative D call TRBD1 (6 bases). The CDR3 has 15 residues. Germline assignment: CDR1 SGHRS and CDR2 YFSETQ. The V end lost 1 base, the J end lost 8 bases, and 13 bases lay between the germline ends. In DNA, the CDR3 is TGCGCCAGCAGCTTGCCCCGACAGGAATATTCACCCCTCCACTTT. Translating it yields CASSLPRQEYSPLHF.

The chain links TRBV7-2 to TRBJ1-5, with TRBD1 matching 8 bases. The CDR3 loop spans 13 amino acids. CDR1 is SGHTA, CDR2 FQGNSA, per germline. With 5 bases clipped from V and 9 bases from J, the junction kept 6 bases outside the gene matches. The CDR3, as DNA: TGTGCCAGCAGCCTTGACAGGGGTCGGCCCCAGCATTTT. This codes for CASSLDRGRPQHF.

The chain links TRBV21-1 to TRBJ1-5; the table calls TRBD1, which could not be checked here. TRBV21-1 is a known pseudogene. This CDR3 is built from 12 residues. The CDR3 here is CARSTGNQPQHF. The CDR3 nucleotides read TGTGCCAGGTCGACAGGCAATCAGCCCCAGCATTTT.

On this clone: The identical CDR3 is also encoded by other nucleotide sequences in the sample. CDR3 bases: TGTGCCAGCAGTGAAGAGGTAGGCACTGAAGCTTTCTTT. Its protein is CASSEEVGTEAFF. The chain uses TRBV2 and TRBJ1-1; D unclear. The germline V gene has CDR1 SNHLY and CDR2 FYNNEI. The V gene lost 1 base and the J gene lost 4 bases, with 7 bases spanning the gap. The CDR3 has 13 amino acids.

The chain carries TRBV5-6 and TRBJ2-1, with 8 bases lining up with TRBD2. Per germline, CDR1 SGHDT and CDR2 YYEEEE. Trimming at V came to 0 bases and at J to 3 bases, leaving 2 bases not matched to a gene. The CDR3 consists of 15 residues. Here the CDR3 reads CASSLVSGNYNEQFF. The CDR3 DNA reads TGTGCCAGCAGCTTGGTTAGCGGGAACTACAATGAGCAGTTCTTC.

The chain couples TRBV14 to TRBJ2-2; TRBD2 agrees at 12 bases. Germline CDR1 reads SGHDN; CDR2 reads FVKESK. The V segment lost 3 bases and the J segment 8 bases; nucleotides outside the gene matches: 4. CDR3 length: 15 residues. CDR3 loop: CASSHRLAGAGELFF. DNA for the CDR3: TGTGCCAGCAGCCACCGACTAGCGGGAGCTGGGGAGCTGTTTTTT.

The chain's CDR3 is CASHRVPGTEAFF. Here the CDR3 DNA reads TGTGCCAGTCACAGGGTACCGGGAACTGAAGCTTTCTTT. The J gene is TRBJ1-1, the V gene TRBV19; TRBD1 is a possible D gene (6 bases). CDR1 and CDR2 from the germline V gene are LNHDA and SQIVND (reference sequence). Trimming shortened V by 8 bases and J by 5 bases, and 15 bases separated the two germline ends. CDR3 length equals 13 residues.

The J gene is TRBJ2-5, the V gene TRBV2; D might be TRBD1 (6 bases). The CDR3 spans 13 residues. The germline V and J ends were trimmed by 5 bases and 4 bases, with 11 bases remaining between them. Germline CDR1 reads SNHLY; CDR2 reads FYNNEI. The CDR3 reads CASSKQGIETQYF. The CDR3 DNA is TGTGCCAGCAGTAAACAGGGTATAGAGACCCAGTACTTC.

CDR3 sequence reads: CASSLVAIGSQPQHF. The CDR3 region has the DNA TGTGCCAGCAGCTTAGTCGCAATAGGGAGTCAGCCCCAGCATTTT. The chain employs TRBV7-8 and TRBJ1-5, with D uncertain. CDR3 size: 15 residues. CDR1 is SGHVS, CDR2 FQNEAQ, per germline. V was clipped by 1 base and J by 6 bases, with 13 bases between them. Supplemented by reference TRBV7-8 and TRBJ1-5, the full variable domain reads GAGVSQSPRYKVAKRGQDVALRCDPISGHVSLFWYQQALGQGPEFLTYFQNEAQLDKSGLPSDRFFAERPEGSVSTLKIQRTQQEDSAVYLCASSLVAIGSQPQHFGDGTRLSIL.

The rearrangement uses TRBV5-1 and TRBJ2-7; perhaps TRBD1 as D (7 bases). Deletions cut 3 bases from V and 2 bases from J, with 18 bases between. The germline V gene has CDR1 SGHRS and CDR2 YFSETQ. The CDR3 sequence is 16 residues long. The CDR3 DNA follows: TGCGCCAGCAGCTCCCTGGCGGGGACAGCGACCTACGAGCAGTACTTC. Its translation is CASSSLAGTATYEQYF.